The 24 T cell receptor beta chains below were found in one sample sequenced in a study of blood T cell repertoires in COVID-19 (dated by TCRdb to the early 2020s). Libraries were made using the immunoSEQ multiplex PCR assay. TCRdb mirrors the immuneACCESS table, restricted to in-frame sequences. Some clones are absent from its copies; in checked studies, under half trace to an unresolved V gene, and the reason for the others is unknown. For this sample the table gives over 200,000 clones, of which 86% were detected only once. The ten largest clones represent approximately 6.1% of the sample. Sequencing was carried out using peripheral blood. These receptors all stem from a man older than 75 with acute or convalescent COVID-19.

This clone has a single count. The chain couples TRBV7-9 to TRBJ1-6, with 7 bases identical to TRBD1. Trimming at V came to 6 bases and at J to 10 bases, leaving 9 bases not matched to a gene. CDR3 size: 14 residues. Germline V CDR1 and CDR2: SEHNR, FQNEAQ (reference sequence). For the CDR3, the DNA is TGTGCCAGCAGTAGACAGGGTTCCAGATCACCCCTCCACTTT. It specifies CASSRQGSRSPLHF.

The chain joins TRBV5-4 to TRBJ2-5; TRBD1 aligns across 12 bases. Germline V gene data show CDR1 as SGHNT and CDR2 as YYREEE (reference sequence). The CDR3 consists of 15 residues. V lost 3 bases to trimming and J lost 5 bases; unmatched junction nucleotides: 5. CDR3 residues: CASSSGQGALETQYF. CDR3 bases: TGTGCCAGCAGCTCGGGACAGGGGGCTTTGGAGACCCAGTACTTC.

The chain carries TRBV5-1 and TRBJ1-5; TRBD1 matches 8 bases. Germline V lookup: CDR1 SGHRS, CDR2 YFSETQ. The CDR3 extends over 15 amino acids. The J segment lost 4 bases and the V segment lost 0 bases, leaving 3 bases of the junction unmatched. In DNA form, the CDR3 reads TGCGCCAGCAGCTTGGGGACAGGGTGGAATCAGCCCCAGCATTTT. Translating it yields CASSLGTGWNQPQHF.

This clone was found once. The V gene is TRBV6-1, the J gene TRBJ1-2; the D is unclear. The CDR3 loop spans 15 amino acids. With 1 base removed from V and 1 base from J, the gap between germline ends came to 10 bases. CDR1 and CDR2 (germline): MNHNS, SASEGT. This chain's CDR3 is CASSEGGSFNYGYTF. The CDR3 nucleotides read TGTGCCAGCAGTGAAGGCGGCAGCTTTAACTATGGCTACACCTTC.

This clone was picked up a small number of times. The chain links TRBV29-1 to TRBJ1-2; D ambiguous. Trimming took 6 bases from V and 4 from J, leaving 15 bases between them. Germline CDR1 reads SQVTM; CDR2 reads ANQGSEA. The CDR3 contains 13 residues. CDR3 protein: CSVVEGSGYGYTF. The CDR3 DNA sequence: TGCAGCGTCGTGGAGGGCTCGGGCTATGGCTACACCTTC.

The chain carries TRBV2 and TRBJ2-1, with D uncertain. Germline CDR1 reads SNHLY; CDR2 reads FYNNEI. The V and J ends lost 2 bases and 9 bases respectively, with 17 bases between them. This CDR3 is 15 amino acids long. The CDR3 sequence: CASSEWYGDGGEQFF. As DNA, the CDR3 is TGTGCCAGCAGTGAATGGTATGGTGATGGCGGTGAGCAGTTCTTC.

The chain is built from TRBV28 and TRBJ2-3; D is unresolved. CDR1 is MDHEN, CDR2 SYDVKM, per germline. Trimming shortened V by 5 bases and J by 3 bases, and 12 bases separated the two germline ends. The CDR3 covers 14 residues. The CDR3 coding sequence is TGTGCCAGCAGTCGGGTCGCTACTACAGATACGCAGTATTTT. Residues: CASSRVATTDTQYF.

V is TRBV15 and J is TRBJ1-6, with no clear D. CDR1 and CDR2 (germline): LNHNV, YYDKDF (reference sequence). This CDR3 is built from 12 residues. V was pared by 0 bases and J by 10 bases, with 4 bases between. The DNA for the CDR3 is TGTGCCACCAGCAGAGATATCTCACCCCTCCACTTT. This gives the protein CATSRDISPLHF.

The chain joins TRBV6-6 to TRBJ2-7, with 8 bases that match TRBD2. Germline V gene sequence: CDR1 MNHNY, CDR2 SVGAGI (reference sequence). The ends lost 7 bases at V and 5 bases at J; junction bases unmatched: 4. The CDR3 length is 12 residues. The CDR3 DNA follows: TGTGCCAGCAACGGGGGGGGGAACGAGCAGTACTTC. Protein product: CASNGGGNEQYF.

In this sample, this clone turned up once. V is TRBV6-6 and J is TRBJ2-7; D is unclear. Trimming took 5 bases from V and 3 from J, leaving 5 bases between them. The germline gives CDR1 MNHNY, CDR2 SVGAGI (reference sequence). The CDR3 is 11 residues long. Here the CDR3 reads CASSPLYEQYV. The CDR3 nucleotides are TGTGCCAGCAGTCCCCTCTACGAGCAGTACGTC.

The V call is TRBV19, the J call TRBJ1-2; 10 bases are a match to TRBD1. Trimming removed 1 base from V and 4 bases from J; junction bases left unmatched: 6. Per germline, CDR1 LNHDA and CDR2 SQIVND (reference sequence). The CDR3 runs to 16 residues. The CDR3 coding sequence is TGTGCCAGTAGTATAGTTCCGACAGGGGGCACCTATGGCTACACCTTC. Amino acid sequence: CASSIVPTGGTYGYTF.

The chain joins TRBV3-1 (or the pseudogene TRBV3-2) to TRBJ2-7; possible D gene TRBD1, 6 bases. This CDR3 comprises 16 residues. V gave up 6 bases and J gave up 0 bases, with 18 bases separating them. Per germline, CDR1 LGHDT and CDR2 YNNKEL (reference sequence). In DNA form, the CDR3 reads TGTGCCAGCAGTCCTAACCGGGACACTACCTCCTACGAGCAGTACTTC. As protein: CASSPNRDTTSYEQYF.

The chain recombines TRBV7-2 with TRBJ2-1; possibly TRBD2 for D (5 bases). Germline V gene data show CDR1 as SGHTA and CDR2 as FQGNSA. The CDR3 runs to 16 residues. V lost 5 bases, J lost 0 bases, and 14 bases lay in between. The DNA of the CDR3 is TGTGCCAGCAGCCCCGAGGGAGCGGCCTCCTACAATGAGCAGTTCTTC. Protein product: CASSPEGAASYNEQFF.

The gene calls are TRBV18 and TRBJ2-7, with a weak D call TRBD1 (5 bases). Deletions cut 6 bases from V and 3 bases from J, with 15 bases between. This CDR3 has 14 amino acids. Germline V gives CDR1 KGHSH, CDR2 LQKENI. The CDR3 DNA reads as TGTGCCAGCTCCATGGGGCAGGAGAACTACGAGCAGTACTTC. Translating it yields CASSMGQENYEQYF.

CDR3: CAWSVRVVGPQHF. The CDR3 nucleotides read TGTGCCTGGAGTGTACGGGTCGTGGGTCCCCAGCATTTT. The gene calls are TRBV30 and TRBJ1-5; D ambiguous. CDR1 is GTSNPN, CDR2 SVGIG, per germline (reference sequence). There are 13 residues in the CDR3. Trimming removed 0 bases at V and 10 bases at J, with 13 bases between. The complete variable domain, with remaining parts taken from reference TRBV30 and TRBJ1-5, reads SQTIHQWPATLVQPVGSPLSLECTVEGTSNPNLYWYRQAAGRGLQLLFYSVGIGQISSEVPQNLSASRPQDRQFILSSKKLLLSDSGFYLCAWSVRVVGPQHFGDGTRLSIL.

This chain joins TRBV29-1 and TRBJ1-1, with 9 positions matching TRBD1. The J segment lost 2 bases and the V segment lost 3 bases, leaving 7 bases of the junction unmatched. Germline V lookup: CDR1 SQVTM, CDR2 ANQGSEA. The CDR3 totals 15 residues. The CDR3 DNA sequence: TGCAGCGTTGAGACCAGGACAGGGGTTAACACTGAAGCTTTCTTT. Protein sequence: CSVETRTGVNTEAFF.

The chain employs TRBV7-2 and TRBJ1-3; unclear D gene. The CDR3 length is 14 residues. The V end lost 4 bases, the J end lost 0 bases, and 7 bases lay between the germline ends. The germline gives CDR1 SGHTA, CDR2 FQGNSA. CDR3 DNA sequence: TGTGCCAGCAGCTCCACGGTCTCTGGAAACACCATATATTTT. This translates into CASSSTVSGNTIYF.

This sequence joins TRBV28 and TRBJ2-1; 10 bases are shared with TRBD2. The CDR3 loop spans 14 amino acids. Germline loops: CDR1 MDHEN, CDR2 SYDVKM. V gave up 6 bases and J gave up 8 bases; unmatched junction bases: 7. The CDR3 reads CASSSSGSNDEQFF. The CDR3, as DNA: TGTGCCAGCAGCTCTAGCGGGAGTAACGATGAGCAGTTCTTC.

The chain links TRBV19 to TRBJ2-2, with D possibly TRBD2 on 5 matching bases. The germline V gene has CDR1 LNHDA and CDR2 SQIVND (reference sequence). This CDR3 has 16 amino acids. V shed 7 bases and J shed 1 base, with 16 bases lying between them. The CDR3, as DNA: TGTGCCAGTACCGCTTTCTGGACTCAGAACACCGGGGAGCTGTTTTTT. Translated, it gives CASTAFWTQNTGELFF. The full variable domain, in which reference TRBV19 and TRBJ2-2 provide the parts outside the CDR3, is DGGITQSPKYLFRKEGQNVTLSCEQNLNHDAMYWYRQDPGQGLRLIYYSQIVNDFQKGDIAEGYSVSREKKESFPLTVTSAQKNPTAFYLCASTAFWTQNTGELFFGEGSRLTVL.

This clone was recorded only once. Sequence at one end of the junction differs from germline and may be a read error. V usage is TRBV13 and J usage is TRBJ2-1; the D gene could be TRBD1 or TRBD2 (7 bases each). The CDR3 covers 16 residues. Germline V lookup: CDR1 PRHDT, CDR2 FYEKMQ (reference sequence). DNA for the CDR3: TGTGCCAGCCGCTTAGGGGGCGGGAGCTCCTACAATGAGCAGTTCTTC. This codes for CASRLGGGSSYNEQFF.

V gene TRBV18 combines with J gene TRBJ2-5; 7 nucleotides agree with TRBD2. Germline trimming cut 2 bases from V and 9 bases from J; bases unmatched to any gene: 12. The CDR3 spans 15 residues. Germline CDR1 KGHSH, CDR2 LQKENI. In DNA, the CDR3 is TGTGCCAGCTCACCAGGGACGGATCCACGGGGGGCCCAGTACTTC. Encoded protein: CASSPGTDPRGAQYF.

This chain links TRBV9 with TRBJ2-1; D ambiguous. CDR1 is SGDLS, CDR2 YYNGEE, per germline. V lost 0 bases and J lost 6, with 7 bases in between. The CDR3 length is 13 residues. The CDR3 DNA follows: TGTGCCAGCAGCGTAGCCCCTTCCAATGAGCAGTTCTTC. Translated: CASSVAPSNEQFF.

There are a few counts of this clone. V is TRBV10-1 and J is TRBJ2-7; TRBD1 matches 10 bases. Germline V gene data show CDR1 as WNHNN and CDR2 as SYGVQD (reference sequence). This CDR3 region has 14 residues. The V segment lost 6 bases and the J segment 2 bases; nucleotides outside the gene matches: 4. The chain's CDR3 is CASRGDRGTYEQYV. Here the CDR3 DNA reads TGCGCCAGCAGAGGGGACAGGGGAACCTACGAGCAGTACGTC.

This clone was detected only once. The CDR3: CSVKGGTGSGQPQHF. The CDR3 bases are TGCAGCGTGAAAGGGGGGACAGGGTCGGGTCAGCCCCAGCATTTT. The chain couples TRBV29-1 to TRBJ1-5; 9 positions match TRBD1. Germline values: CDR1 SQVTM, CDR2 ANQGSEA. V lost 6 bases and J lost 6; bases outside the gene matches: 12. This CDR3 spans 15 amino acids.